These 27 T cell receptor beta chains originate from one sample sequenced in a study of OX40 agonist ivuxolimab in advanced cancers. Profiled with immunoSEQ multiplex PCR; TCRdb holds only in-frame clones, not every one. The sample yields around 78,000 clones, more than 65% seen once. The material was CD4+ or CD8+ T cells sorted from blood, obtained in a trial of the OX40 agonist ivuxolimab. The receptor source for this set is an adult with an advanced solid tumor such as melanoma, head and neck, liver or kidney cancer.

This clone was recorded a few times. This chain uses TRBV5-6 with TRBJ2-2; D is uncertain. CDR3 length: 13 residues. Germline V CDR1 and CDR2: SGHDT, YYEEEE. With 2 bases removed from V and 5 bases from J, the gap between germline ends came to 7 bases. The DNA of the CDR3 is TGTGCCAGCAGCTTTTTGGGAACCGGGGAGCTGTTTTTT. Translated, it gives CASSFLGTGELFF.

The chain recombines TRBV15 with TRBJ1-5, with a weak D call TRBD1 (5 bases). V dropped 5 bases and J dropped 4 bases, with 12 bases sitting between them. From germline, CDR1 is LNHNV and CDR2 YYDKDF (reference sequence). The CDR3 runs to 14 residues. The CDR3 sequence: CATSPRGENQPQHF. Here the CDR3 DNA reads TGTGCCACCAGCCCACGGGGGGAGAATCAGCCCCAGCATTTT.

V gene TRBV2 combines with J gene TRBJ1-1; 8 bases are a match to TRBD1. The length of the CDR3 is 15 residues. V lost 3 bases to trimming and J lost 5 bases; unmatched junction nucleotides: 8. CDR1 and CDR2 from the germline V gene are SNHLY and FYNNEI. This chain's CDR3 is CASSDPGQGWTEAFF. CDR3 DNA sequence: TGTGCCAGCAGTGACCCTGGACAGGGTTGGACTGAAGCTTTCTTT.

The chain is built from TRBV2 and TRBJ2-3, with D tentatively TRBD1 (6 bases). The V and J ends lost 5 bases and 7 bases respectively, with 10 bases between them. The CDR3 covers 12 residues. From germline, CDR1 is SNHLY and CDR2 FYNNEI. The CDR3 loop reads CASSWTVNTQYF. In nucleotides, the CDR3 is TGTGCCAGCAGTTGGACAGTCAATACGCAGTATTTT.

CDR3 region: CASTHQTGSYEQYF. CDR3 nucleotide sequence: TGTGCCAGCACCCACCAGACAGGTTCCTACGAGCAGTACTTC. The chain employs TRBV7-2 and TRBJ2-7; D is possibly TRBD1 (6 bases). The CDR3 contains 14 residues. The germline gives CDR1 SGHTA, CDR2 FQGNSA. Between the trimmed V and J ends, which lost 7 bases and 1 base, there was a span of 14 bases.

This clone came up once. The chain links TRBV27 to TRBJ1-5, with D perhaps matching TRBD1 (5 bases). V was cut by 4 bases and J by 1 base, with 14 bases left in between. The CDR3 length is 16 residues. Looked up from germline, CDR1 is MNHEY and CDR2 is SMNVEV (reference sequence). CDR3 loop: CASSSGDFWSNQPQHF. CDR3 in DNA: TGTGCCAGCAGTTCCGGGGACTTCTGGAGCAATCAGCCCCAGCATTTT.

This sequence joins TRBV27 and TRBJ1-5, with D maybe TRBD1 (5 bases). Per the germline V gene, CDR1 is MNHEY and CDR2 is SMNVEV (reference sequence). Deletions cut 6 bases from V and 1 base from J, with 16 bases between. CDR3 length: 16 residues. Here the CDR3 reads CASRDQGANSNQPQHF. The CDR3 region has the DNA TGTGCCAGCAGAGACCAGGGAGCCAACAGCAATCAGCCCCAGCATTTT.

The V call is TRBV7-3, the J call TRBJ1-1; D gene unclear. From germline, CDR1 is SGHTA and CDR2 FQGTGA. Trimming left V 6 bases short and J 1 base short, with 9 bases between. The CDR3 consists of 13 residues. For the CDR3, the DNA is TGTGCCAGCAGTCCCTCGGCGAACACTGAAGCTTTCTTT. As protein: CASSPSANTEAFF.

The chain combines TRBV19 with TRBJ1-4, with 8 bases fitting TRBD1. The CDR3 is 16 amino acids. Germline V gene data show CDR1 as LNHDA and CDR2 as SQIVND (reference sequence). With V trimmed by 3 bases and J by 2 bases, 5 bases remained unmatched. This CDR3 is CASSIWTGSTNEKLFF. The DNA of the CDR3 is TGTGCCAGTAGTATTTGGACAGGGTCTACTAATGAAAAACTGTTTTTT.

This chain connects TRBV15 to TRBJ1-1; unclear D gene. Trimming pared 7 bases from V and 6 bases from J, leaving 15 bases between. Germline CDR1 is LNHNV and CDR2 is YYDKDF (reference sequence). This CDR3 region has 13 residues. Written as DNA, the CDR3 is TGTGCCACCACTCGGCGGGGATACTCTGAAGCTTTCTTT. Its protein is CATTRRGYSEAFF.

The CDR3 bases are TGTGCCAGCAGACGTAGGGTCGTTAGCGGGAGGTCAGATACGCAGTATTTT. Amino acid sequence: CASRRRVVSGRSDTQYF. The V and J genes are TRBV2 and TRBJ2-3; 10 bases agree with TRBD2. Germline-derived CDR1 and CDR2 are SNHLY and FYNNEI. V trimming: 6 bases; J trimming: 4 bases; junction bases outside the gene matches: 13. The CDR3 covers 17 residues.

The rearrangement uses TRBV11-3 and TRBJ2-2; D is perhaps TRBD2 (5 bases). V was clipped by 1 base and J by 5 bases, with 17 bases between them. The CDR3 sequence is 17 residues long. Germline lookup yields CDR1 SGHNT and CDR2 YENEEA. CDR3 loop: CASSLGLGVGGTGELFF. CDR3 nucleotide sequence: TGTGCCAGCAGCTTAGGATTAGGCGTCGGCGGGACCGGGGAGCTGTTTTTT.

The chain couples TRBV30 to TRBJ1-1; D possibly corresponds to TRBD1 (5 bases). With 0 bases removed from V and 4 bases from J, the gap between germline ends came to 9 bases. The CDR3 spans 13 residues. CDR1 is GTSNPN and CDR2 is SVGIG in the germline V gene (reference sequence). The CDR3 loop reads CAWSVRGSTEAFF. The CDR3 nucleotides read TGTGCCTGGAGTGTACGGGGGAGCACTGAAGCTTTCTTT.

This chain uses TRBV30 with TRBJ1-1, with D possibly matching TRBD1 (5 bases). The V gene's germline CDR1 is GTSNPN and CDR2 SVGIG (reference sequence). The CDR3 length is 16 residues. V was trimmed by 0 bases and J by 0 bases, leaving 14 bases between them. For the CDR3, the DNA is TGTGCCTGGAGTGTAGGCAGACAGCGAATGAACACTGAAGCTTTCTTT. It codes for CAWSVGRQRMNTEAFF.

The chain couples TRBV5-4 to TRBJ1-4, with 10 positions matching TRBD1. The V segment lost 3 bases and the J segment 5 bases; nucleotides outside the gene matches: 1. This CDR3 contains 14 residues. Germline lookup yields CDR1 SGHNT and CDR2 YYREEE (reference sequence). The CDR3 sequence: CASSSGQGNEKLFF. DNA for the CDR3: TGTGCCAGCAGCTCGGGACAGGGGAATGAAAAACTGTTTTTT.

The V gene is TRBV6-5, the J gene TRBJ2-3, with 8 nucleotides matching TRBD1. The CDR3 spans 14 residues. Germline CDR1 MNHEY, CDR2 SVGAGI. V trimming: 4 bases; J trimming: 4 bases; junction bases outside the gene matches: 4. This CDR3 reads CASSFGQGSDTQYF. The CDR3 DNA follows: TGTGCCAGCAGTTTCGGACAGGGTTCAGATACGCAGTATTTT.

The V gene is TRBV2, the J gene TRBJ2-1; 14 nucleotides align to TRBD2. Germline V lookup: CDR1 SNHLY, CDR2 FYNNEI. This CDR3 is 18 amino acids long. Germline trimming cut 6 bases from V and 10 bases from J; bases unmatched to any gene: 17. In DNA, the CDR3 is TGTGCCAGCAGCAAAGGGGGGGTGGGACTAGCGGGAGCGGGAGAGCAGTTCTTC. Residues: CASSKGGVGLAGAGEQFF.

The DNA for the CDR3 is TGTGCCAGCAGTTATCAGGGGGCGGGGGATAATGAGCAGTTCTTC. Encoded protein: CASSYQGAGDNEQFF. The chain is built from TRBV6-5 and TRBJ2-1; D may be TRBD1 (8 bases). CDR1 is MNHEY and CDR2 is SVGAGI in the germline V gene. This CDR3 spans 15 amino acids. V lost 3 bases and J lost 7, with 16 bases in between.

The chain combines TRBV27 with TRBJ2-1, with no clear D. V was cut by 7 bases and J by 5 bases, with 15 bases left in between. The CDR3 sequence is 14 residues long. Germline V lookup: CDR1 MNHEY, CDR2 SMNVEV (reference sequence). In DNA form, the CDR3 reads TGTGCCAGCACGTTGGGTATGACACACAATGAGCAGTTCTTC. This gives the protein CASTLGMTHNEQFF.

The V and J genes are TRBV6-6 and TRBJ2-5; weak D call: TRBD2 (5 bases). CDR1 is MNHNY and CDR2 is SVGAGI in the germline V gene (reference sequence). With 2 bases removed from V and 7 bases from J, the gap between germline ends came to 8 bases. The CDR3 contains 12 residues. The chain's CDR3 is CASSYEGGTQYF. CDR3 DNA sequence: TGTGCCAGCAGTTACGAGGGCGGGACCCAGTACTTC.

This clone was detected a few times. J is TRBJ2-1 and V is TRBV5-1, with 10 bases lining up with TRBD2. This CDR3 has 14 residues. V was clipped by 2 bases and J by 9 bases; unmatched bases: 5. CDR1 and CDR2 from the germline V gene are SGHRS and YFSETQ. The CDR3 sequence is CASSLGAGGIEQFF. In nucleotides, the CDR3 is TGCGCCAGCAGCTTAGGAGCGGGAGGGATTGAGCAGTTCTTC.

This CDR3 reads CASSFSGHPNTEAFF. The CDR3 bases are TGTGCCAGCAGCTTTTCGGGACACCCGAACACTGAAGCTTTCTTT. The V and J genes are TRBV7-2 and TRBJ1-1; possible D gene TRBD1, 6 bases. The CDR3 loop spans 15 amino acids. Trimming left V 3 bases short and J 1 base short, with 12 bases between. Germline CDR1 reads SGHTA; CDR2 reads FQGNSA.

The J gene is TRBJ2-7, the V gene TRBV11-2; the D gene is possibly TRBD2 (5 bases). Germline lookup yields CDR1 SGHAT and CDR2 FQNNGV. CDR3 length equals 15 residues. Trimming took off 5 bases at V and 3 bases at J, with 17 bases between the two ends. The DNA of the CDR3 is TGTGCCAGCAGCCCAACTAGTCAGTTAGGCTACGAGCAGTACTTC. Translation: CASSPTSQLGYEQYF.

A single count supports this clone. The rearrangement joins TRBV29-1 to TRBJ2-6; TRBD2 might be the D (5 bases). Germline V gives CDR1 SQVTM, CDR2 ANQGSEA. Trimming removed 5 bases at V and 4 bases at J, with 36 bases between. This CDR3 contains 22 residues. The CDR3 coding sequence is TGCAGCGTTCGCTCCTCAGATCTTCGAACGCCGGGGATTAGCTTGGGGGCCAACGTCCTGACTTTC. Translating it yields CSVRSSDLRTPGISLGANVLTF. Full variable domain (remainder filled in from reference TRBV29-1 and TRBJ2-6): SAVISQKPSRDICQRGTSLTIQCQVDSQVTMMFWYRQQPGQSLTLIATANQGSEATYESGFVIDKFPISRPNLTFSTLTVSNMSPEDSSIYLCSVRSSDLRTPGISLGANVLTFGAGSRLTVL.

The chain employs TRBV7-2 and TRBJ2-3, with no clear D. The CDR3 covers 13 residues. Per germline, CDR1 SGHTA and CDR2 FQGNSA. Trimming took 0 bases from V and 5 from J, leaving 6 bases between them. DNA for the CDR3: TGTGCCAGCAGCTTAGCTTTAGGAGATACGCAGTATTTT. Encoded protein: CASSLALGDTQYF.

The chain carries TRBV5-1 and TRBJ2-2; D uncertain. This CDR3 contains 14 residues. Germline CDR1 reads SGHRS; CDR2 reads YFSETQ. The germline V and J ends were trimmed by 1 base and 4 bases, with 8 bases remaining between them. This CDR3 reads CASSLSGVTGELFF. DNA for the CDR3: TGCGCCAGCAGCTTGTCAGGAGTCACCGGGGAGCTGTTTTTT.

This clone showed up just once. The V and J genes are TRBV4-2 and TRBJ2-3; 8 bases map to TRBD2. CDR3 length: 15 amino acids. Germline CDR1 reads LGHNA; CDR2 reads YNFKEQ. The V and J ends lost 0 bases and 4 bases, in that order; junction bases with no gene match: 3. CDR3 coding DNA: TGTGCCAGCAGCCAAGAGGTTAGCGGGGCAGATACGCAGTATTTT. Its translation: CASSQEVSGADTQYF.